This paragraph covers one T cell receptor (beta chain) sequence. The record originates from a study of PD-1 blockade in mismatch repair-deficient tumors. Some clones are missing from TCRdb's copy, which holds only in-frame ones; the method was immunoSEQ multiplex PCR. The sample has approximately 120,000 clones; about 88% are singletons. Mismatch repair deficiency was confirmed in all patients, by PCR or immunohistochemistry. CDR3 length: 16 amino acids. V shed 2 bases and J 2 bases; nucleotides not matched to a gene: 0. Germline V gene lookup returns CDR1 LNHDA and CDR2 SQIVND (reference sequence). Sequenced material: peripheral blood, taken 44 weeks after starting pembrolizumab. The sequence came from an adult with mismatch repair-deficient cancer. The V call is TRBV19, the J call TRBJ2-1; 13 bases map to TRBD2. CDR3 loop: CASSITSGRAYNEQFF. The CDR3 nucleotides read TGTGCCAGTAGTATAACTAGCGGGAGGGCCTACAATGAGCAGTTCTTC.